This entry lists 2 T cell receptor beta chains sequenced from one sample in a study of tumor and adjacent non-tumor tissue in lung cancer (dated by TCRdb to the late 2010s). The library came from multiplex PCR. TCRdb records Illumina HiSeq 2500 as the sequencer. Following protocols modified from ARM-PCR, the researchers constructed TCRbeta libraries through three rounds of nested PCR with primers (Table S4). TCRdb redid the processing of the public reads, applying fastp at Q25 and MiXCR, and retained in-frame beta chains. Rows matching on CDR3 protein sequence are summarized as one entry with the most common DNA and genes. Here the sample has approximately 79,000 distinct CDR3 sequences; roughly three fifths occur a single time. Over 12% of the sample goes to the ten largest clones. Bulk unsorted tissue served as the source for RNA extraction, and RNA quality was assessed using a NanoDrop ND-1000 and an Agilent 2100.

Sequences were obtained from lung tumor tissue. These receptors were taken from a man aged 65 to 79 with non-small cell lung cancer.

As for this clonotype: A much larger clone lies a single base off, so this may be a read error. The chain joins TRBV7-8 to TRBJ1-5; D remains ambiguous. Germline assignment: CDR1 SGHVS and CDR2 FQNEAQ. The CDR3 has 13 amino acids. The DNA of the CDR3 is TGTGCCAGCAGCTTAGTTTTGAATCAGCCCCATCATTTT. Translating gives CASSLVLNQPHHF.

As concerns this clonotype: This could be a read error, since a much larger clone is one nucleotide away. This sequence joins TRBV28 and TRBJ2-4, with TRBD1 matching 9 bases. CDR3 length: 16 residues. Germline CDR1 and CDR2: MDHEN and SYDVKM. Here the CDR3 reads CARRSGSGQGINIQYF. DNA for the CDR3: TGTGCCCGCAGATCAGGATCCGGACAGGGGATCAACATTCAGTACTTC.